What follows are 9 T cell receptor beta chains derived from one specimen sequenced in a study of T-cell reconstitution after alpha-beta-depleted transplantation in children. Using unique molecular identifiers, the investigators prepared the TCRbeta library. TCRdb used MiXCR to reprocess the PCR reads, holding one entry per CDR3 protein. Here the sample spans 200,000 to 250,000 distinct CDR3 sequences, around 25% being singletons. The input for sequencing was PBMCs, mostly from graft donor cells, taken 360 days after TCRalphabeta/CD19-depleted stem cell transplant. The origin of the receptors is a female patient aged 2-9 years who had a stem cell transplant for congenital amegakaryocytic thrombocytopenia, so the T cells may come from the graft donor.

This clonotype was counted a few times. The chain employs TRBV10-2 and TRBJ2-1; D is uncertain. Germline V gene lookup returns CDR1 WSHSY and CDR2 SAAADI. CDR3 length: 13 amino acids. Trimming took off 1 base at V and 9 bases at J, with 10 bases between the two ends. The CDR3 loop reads CASSELGAAEQFF. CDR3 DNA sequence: TGCGCCAGCAGTGAGTTAGGCGCGGCTGAGCAGTTCTTC.

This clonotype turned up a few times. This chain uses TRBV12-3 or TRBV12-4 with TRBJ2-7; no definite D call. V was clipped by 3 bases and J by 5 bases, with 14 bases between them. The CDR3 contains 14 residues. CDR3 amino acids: CASSFGNTRDEQYF. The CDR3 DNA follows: TGTGCCAGCAGTTTTGGTAACACTCGGGACGAGCAGTACTTC.

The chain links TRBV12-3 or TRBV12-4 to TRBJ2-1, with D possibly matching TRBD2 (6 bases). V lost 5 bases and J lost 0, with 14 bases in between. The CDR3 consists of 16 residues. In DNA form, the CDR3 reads TGTGCCAGCAGTGTCCGGAGGGGAGGCTCCTACAATGAGCAGTTCTTC. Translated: CASSVRRGGSYNEQFF.

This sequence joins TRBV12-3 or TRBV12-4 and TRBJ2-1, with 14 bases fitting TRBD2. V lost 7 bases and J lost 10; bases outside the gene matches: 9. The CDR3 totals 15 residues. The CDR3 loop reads CASITGLAGEMEQFF. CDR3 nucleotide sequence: TGTGCCAGCATCACGGGACTAGCGGGAGAAATGGAGCAGTTCTTC.

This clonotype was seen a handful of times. In DNA form, the CDR3 reads TGCGCCAGCAGCCTGTCATTAGTGAACACCGGGGAGCTGTTTTTT. The encoded protein is CASSLSLVNTGELFF. The chain carries TRBV4-1 and TRBJ2-2; D unclear. From germline, CDR1 is MGHRA and CDR2 YSYEKL. V was pared by 4 bases and J by 1 base, with 10 bases between. The CDR3 has 15 amino acids.

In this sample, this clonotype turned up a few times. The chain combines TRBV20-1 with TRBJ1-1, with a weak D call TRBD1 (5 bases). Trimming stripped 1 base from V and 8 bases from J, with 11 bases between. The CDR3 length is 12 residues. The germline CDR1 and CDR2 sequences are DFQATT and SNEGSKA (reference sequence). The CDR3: CSARAGREEAFF. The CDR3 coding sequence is TGCAGTGCTAGAGCAGGCAGGGAAGAAGCTTTCTTT.

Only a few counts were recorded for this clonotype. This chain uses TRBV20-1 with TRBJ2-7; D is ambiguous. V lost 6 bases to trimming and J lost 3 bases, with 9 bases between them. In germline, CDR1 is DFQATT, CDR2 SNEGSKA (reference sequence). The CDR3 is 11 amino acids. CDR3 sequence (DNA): TGCAGTGCCATATCGGTCTACGAGCAGTACTTC. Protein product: CSAISVYEQYF.

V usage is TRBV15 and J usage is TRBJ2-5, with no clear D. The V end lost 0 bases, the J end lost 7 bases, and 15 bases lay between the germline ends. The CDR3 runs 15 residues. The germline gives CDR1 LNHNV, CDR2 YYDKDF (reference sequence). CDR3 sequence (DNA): TGTGCCACCAGCAGAGAAAAGCGCAATATGGGGACCCAGTACTTC. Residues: CATSREKRNMGTQYF.

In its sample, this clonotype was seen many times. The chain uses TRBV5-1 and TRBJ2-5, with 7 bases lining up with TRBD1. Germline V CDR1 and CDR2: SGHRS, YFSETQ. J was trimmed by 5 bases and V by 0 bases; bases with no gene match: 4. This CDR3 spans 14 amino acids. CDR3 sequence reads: CASSLGTGVETQYF. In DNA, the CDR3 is TGCGCCAGCAGCTTGGGAACAGGGGTCGAGACCCAGTACTTC.